Listed below are T cell receptor beta chains from one sample, sequenced in a study of technical replicates of blood from a few donors. Clones were read by immunoSEQ multiplex PCR, and TCRdb kept only the in-frame ones, dropping some. Counted here are tens of thousands of clones, about 94% occurring once; the ten biggest clones make up approximately 0.25%. Sequences were obtained from T cells isolated from PBMCs. The receptors here all came from a human donor in good health. CDR3s include the opening cysteine and the closing phenylalanine or tryptophan. The D gene is left open where the match is weak. For some rows the clone size is stated as once, few or many, or as a class when expanded; others skip it.

>TRBJ1-4|.|TRBV4-1|.
TGCGCCAGCAGGTCCTCTCAGGATGTTCATGAAAAACTGTTTTTT
CASRSSQDVHEKLFF
>TRBJ2-1|.|TRBV11-3|.
TGTGCCAGTACCGCCCCTGGTAGGGGGGGGGCTTACAATGAGCAGTTCTTC
CASTAPGRGGAYNEQFF
>TRBJ2-7|TRBD2|TRBV5-1|.
TGCGCCAGCAGCTTGGTCCTGGGACTACCCTACGAGCAGTACTTC
CASSLVLGLPYEQYF
>TRBJ2-3|TRBD2|TRBV10-3|.
TGTGCCATCAACACTAGCGGGGGAGTTCCTACGCAGTATTTT
CAINTSGGVPTQYF
>TRBJ2-1|.|TRBV27|once
TGTGCCAGCAGTCACCTAACCCCCGACGGGCAGTGGGGGGTCTACAATGAGCAGTTCTTC
CASSHLTPDGQWGVYNEQFF
>TRBJ1-1|TRBD1|TRBV6-1|.
TGTGCCAGCAGTGAACAGGGGGTGAACACTGAAGCTTTCTTT
CASSEQGVNTEAFF
>TRBJ2-7|.|TRBV14|.
TGTGCCAGCAGCCAACCCGAGACTTATGCCGCGGCAGAGCAGTACTTC
CASSQPETYAAAEQYF
>TRBJ2-5|.|TRBV5-4|.
TGTGCCAGCAGCTCTCCGACTAGTGAGCAAGAGACCCAGTACTTC
CASSSPTSEQETQYF
>TRBJ1-5|.|TRBV4-2|few
TGTGCCAGCAGCGTACACCCAATGTGGCCCCAGCATTTT
CASSVHPMWPQHF
>TRBJ2-3|TRBD2|TRBV2|.
TGTGCCAGCATCTCTAGCGGGGGTGAGAATACGCAGTATTTT
CASISSGGENTQYF
>TRBJ1-2|TRBD1|TRBV30|few
TGTGCCCTTAAGCGGACAGGTATTAACTATGGCTACACCTTC
CALKRTGINYGYTF
>TRBJ2-1|.|TRBV11-3|.
TGTGCCAGCAGCCCCAGCCCTAGCGTCAGTGAGCAGTTCTTC
CASSPSPSVSEQFF
>TRBJ1-2|TRBD1|TRBV6-1|once
TGTGCCAGCAGTACCTCCCGGGACAGGGTAGGCTACACCTTC
CASSTSRDRVGYTF
>TRBJ2-2|.|TRBV5-8|.
TGTGCCAGCAGCTTGGGTGGCAGGCACCCTAGCTACGGGGAGCTGTTTTTT
CASSLGGRHPSYGELFF
>TRBJ1-6|TRBD1|TRBV5-1|.
TGCGCCAGCAGCCCGGTACGGGACAGTTCACCCCTCCACTTT
CASSPVRDSSPLHF
>TRBJ1-1|TRBD1|TRBV5-1|.
TGCGCCAGCAGCTTGGGACAGGGGAGGGGAGCTTTCTTT
CASSLGQGRGAFF
>TRBJ2-2|.|TRBV19|once
TGTGCCAGTAGGAGAGGGTCCGGGGAGCTGTTTTTT
CASRRGSGELFF
>TRBJ2-5|.|TRBV5-1|once
TGCGCCAGCAGTGAGGACCAAGAGACCCAGTACTTC
CASSEDQETQYF
>TRBJ2-7|TRBD2|TRBV30|once
TGTGCCTGGAGTGTACGGGGGGGACCCTCCTACGAGCAGTACTTC
CAWSVRGGPSYEQYF
>TRBJ2-3|.|TRBV5-1|.
TGCGCCAGCAGCTTAAGGGGATCGGCCAGAGGCTCCACAGATACGCAGTATTTT
CASSLRGSARGSTDTQYF
>TRBJ2-3|.|TRBV7-9|.
TGTGCCAGCAGCTTAGATGGGCACGGCACAGATACGCAGTATTTT
CASSLDGHGTDTQYF
>TRBJ1-2|.|TRBV5-1|.
TGCGCCAGCAGCACCGGAGTGAGCGTAGGAGGCGGCTACACCTTC
CASSTGVSVGGGYTF
>TRBJ1-6|TRBD1|TRBV5-1|.
TGCGCCAGCAGCTTGGTACAGGGGGCCAGTTCTCTTACCCTCCACTTT
CASSLVQGASSLTLHF
>TRBJ2-1|.|TRBV7-2|.
TGTGCCAGCAGCTTAGCCCCTCCTAGCGTGTCACAGTTCTTC
CASSLAPPSVSQFF
>TRBJ2-1|.|TRBV15|once
TGTGCCACCAGGCCCTTCGGCAATGAGCAGTTCTTC
CATRPFGNEQFF
>TRBJ2-7|TRBD1|TRBV18|.
TGTGCCAGCTCACCGGACAGGGGATCCTACGAGCAGTACTTC
CASSPDRGSYEQYF
>TRBJ2-7|.|TRBV5-1|.
TGCGCCAGCAGCTTGGATTGGTCGAGCTCCTACGAGCAGTACTTC
CASSLDWSSSYEQYF
>TRBJ2-1|.|TRBV21-1|.
TGTGCCAGCAGCAAAGCACAGGGGTGTGAGCAGTTCTTC
CASSKAQGCEQFF
>TRBJ2-5|.|TRBV19|.
TGTGCCAGTAGTATATCAGAGGTAGCAGAGACCCAGTACTTC
CASSISEVAETQYF
>TRBJ2-7|.|TRBV5-1|.
TGCGCCAGCAGCTTGGTGGGTGCGAGGTATTGGGAGTCAGGCGGCGAGCAGTACTTC
CASSLVGARYWESGGEQYF
>TRBJ2-5|.|TRBV2|.
TGTGCCAGCTGGACCGCCGAATTGCGGGGAGGAAAGACCCAGTACTTC
CASWTAELRGGKTQYF
>TRBJ2-1|TRBD2|TRBV19|.
TGTGCCAGTAGTACGGGACTAGCGGGGTTCTACAATGAGCAGTTCTTC
CASSTGLAGFYNEQFF
>TRBJ1-4|.|TRBV2|.
TGTGCCAGTGAAAAATACAGGGACCCCACAACTAATGAAAAACTGTTTTTT
CASEKYRDPTTNEKLFF
>TRBJ2-5|TRBD1|TRBV10-3|.
TGTGCCATCAGAGGACAGGGAGGTTTAGAGACCCAGTACTTC
CAIRGQGGLETQYF
>TRBJ1-1|.|TRBV5-5|.
TGTGCCAGCAGCTTGACGCCAGAGGGTGTCACTGAAGCTTTCTTT
CASSLTPEGVTEAFF
>TRBJ2-6|TRBD1|TRBV7-3|.
TGTGCCAGCAGCTTCAGGGGGACTGGGGCCAACGTCCTGACTTTC
CASSFRGTGANVLTF
>TRBJ2-7|TRBD1|TRBV28|.
TGTGCCAGCAGTTTTGGTTTCGGGCAGGGGGCGATCGGGCAGTACTTC
CASSFGFGQGAIGQYF
>TRBJ2-7|TRBD2|TRBV6-1|.
TGTGCCTCATCACGCGGCGGGGGGCAATACGAGCAGTACTTC
CASSRGGGQYEQYF
>TRBJ2-1|.|TRBV10-1|.
TGCGCCAGCAGGGACAGCATAGGTGAGCAGTTCTTC
CASRDSIGEQFF
>TRBJ2-1|.|TRBV7-6|.
TGTGCCAGCAGCTTAGTGCAGGGTCCAAATTACAATGAGCAGTTCTTC
CASSLVQGPNYNEQFF
>TRBJ2-1|TRBD2|TRBV19|.
TGTGCCAGTAGTATAGTGAGTAGCGGGGCCGGTGAGCAGTTCTTC
CASSIVSSGAGEQFF
>TRBJ1-4|.|TRBV7-9|.
TGTGCCAGCAGCTTAGCTGGCGCCCGAGCGAAACTGTTTTTT
CASSLAGARAKLFF
>TRBJ2-1|TRBD2|TRBV9|once
TGTGCCAGCAGCACTAGCGGGGTGGAGGGGATTGAGCAGTTCTTC
CASSTSGVEGIEQFF